The rows below give T cell receptor beta chains drawn from one sample of a study of Ad26.COV2.S vaccination and SARS-CoV-2 variants. Generated by immunoSEQ multiplex PCR, the TCRdb table keeps only in-frame clones and is missing some. This repertoire shows under 250,000 clones, approximately 90% found once; its top ten account for about 2.8%. The source was peripheral blood, collected in a trial of Ad26.COV2.S vaccine versus placebo. These receptors originate from a person between 18 and 65 years old who received the Ad26.COV2.S COVID-19 vaccine or a placebo. Each CDR3 is given with its conserved first and last residue. D genes are given only for firm matches. Not every row has a clone size; where given, it reads once, few, many or a size class.

19	TRBD2	TRBV5-6	-	TRBJ2-2	CASSAQTGTSGRSTGELFF	TGTGCCAGCAGCGCACAGACCGGGACTAGCGGGAGGAGCACCGGGGAGCTGTTTTTT
16	-	TRBV7-8	-	TRBJ2-1	CASSPTRTPSYNEQFF	TGTGCCAGCAGCCCCACGAGGACACCTTCCTACAATGAGCAGTTCTTC
16	-	TRBV4-2	-	TRBJ1-4	CASSQDLGRNNEKLFF	TGTGCCAGCAGCCAAGATCTAGGACGCAATAATGAAAAACTGTTTTTT
16	TRBD1	TRBV5-1	-	TRBJ1-1	CATGVGQGYLNTEAFF	TGCGCCACCGGGGTCGGACAGGGATATCTGAACACTGAAGCTTTCTTT
13	TRBD1	TRBV7-3	-	TRBJ1-1	CASSLTQDREAFF	TGTGCCAGCAGCTTAACCCAGGACAGGGAAGCTTTCTTT
15	TRBD1	TRBV7-2	-	TRBJ1-2	CASSLSTGSSDGYTF	TGTGCCAGCAGCTTGTCGACAGGGAGTTCCGATGGCTACACCTTC
15	-	TRBV6-2/TRBV6-3	-	TRBJ2-3	CASSYGLVRTDTQYF	TGTGCCAGCAGTTACGGGCTAGTTCGCACAGATACGCAGTATTTT
16	-	TRBV7-8	-	TRBJ1-6	CASSTNYGQNNSPLHF	TGTGCCAGCAGCACAAACTACGGACAAAATAATTCACCCCTCCACTTT
15	TRBD2	TRBV2	few	TRBJ2-1	CASTRGGLNYNEQFF	TGTGCCAGCACTCGGGGGGGCCTCAATTACAATGAGCAGTTCTTC
14	TRBD1	TRBV5-1	-	TRBJ1-6	CASSPGQGGSPLHF	TGCGCCAGCAGCCCTGGACAGGGGGGTTCACCCCTCCACTTT
13	TRBD2	TRBV30	-	TRBJ2-7	CAWDLTSGGKQYF	TGTGCCTGGGACCTGACTAGCGGGGGTAAGCAGTACTTC